This is a list of T cell receptor beta chains from one sample in a study of shared clonotypes between healthy human individuals. TCRdb keeps only in-frame clones here, not all; method: immunoSEQ multiplex PCR. The table lists 850,000 to 1,200,000 clones, under 80% of them singletons. Sequences were obtained from memory CD4+ T cells sorted from blood. The receptors stem from a man between 18 and 35 years old in good health. Both conserved end residues are part of each CDR3. Fields, in order: D gene, V gene, clone size, J gene, CDR3 protein, CDR3 DNA. D genes are given only for firm matches. Some rows mark clone size as missing; the rest say once, few, many or name a class of expanded clone.

>TRBD2|TRBV9|-|TRBJ2-1
CASSVSSGSRGEQFF
TGTGCCAGCAGCGTTTCTAGCGGGAGTCGGGGTGAGCAGTTCTTC
>-|TRBV2|-|TRBJ1-5
CASRPQGNQPQHF
TGTGCCAGCAGGCCACAGGGAAATCAGCCCCAGCATTTT
>-|TRBV28|-|TRBJ2-5
CASSLLTDYQETQYF
TGTGCCAGCAGTCTCCTGACAGACTACCAAGAGACCCAGTACTTC
>-|TRBV7-9|once|TRBJ2-7
CASSFDSASLYEQYF
TGTGCCAGCAGCTTCGATTCGGCTAGCCTCTACGAGCAGTACTTC
>TRBD2|TRBV4-2|-|TRBJ2-2
CASSQVELAGGPDTGELFF
TGTGCCAGCAGCCAAGTCGAACTAGCGGGAGGGCCGGATACCGGGGAGCTGTTTTTT
>-|TRBV14|-|TRBJ2-3
CASSQESHVANTQYF
TGTGCCAGCAGCCAAGAGAGTCACGTGGCAAATACGCAGTATTTT
>-|TRBV19|-|TRBJ1-5
CASSGGVGNQPQHF
TGTGCCAGTAGTGGGGGTGTGGGCAATCAGCCCCAGCATTTT
>TRBD1|TRBV27|-|TRBJ1-1
CASSSRDRGGEAFF
TGTGCCAGCAGTAGCCGGGACAGGGGTGGTGAAGCTTTCTTT
>-|TRBV7-2|-|TRBJ2-7
CASTPGAGLYEQYF
TGTGCCAGCACCCCGGGGGCAGGGCTCTACGAGCAGTACTTC
>TRBD2|TRBV9|-|TRBJ2-7
CASSLGLSSGYEQYF
TGTGCCAGCAGCTTAGGATTATCTAGCGGATACGAGCAGTACTTC
>-|TRBV5-6|-|TRBJ2-3
CASSSTSDTQYF
TGTGCCAGCAGCTCTACATCAGATACGCAGTATTTT
>-|TRBV10-3|-|TRBJ2-7
CAISESGGSYEQYF
TGTGCCATCAGTGAGTCAGGGGGCTCCTACGAGCAGTACTTC
>-|TRBV10-3|many|TRBJ2-4
CAISPTGPMVKNIQYF
TGTGCCATCAGCCCCACAGGCCCGATGGTCAAAAACATTCAGTACTTC
>-|TRBV13|-|TRBJ2-7
CASSLMQGYEQYF
TGTGCCAGCAGCCTAATGCAGGGTTACGAGCAGTACTTC
>TRBD2|TRBV5-1|-|TRBJ2-7
CASSLGTSGRAHEQYF
TGCGCCAGCAGCTTGGGTACTAGCGGGAGGGCCCACGAGCAGTACTTC
>-|TRBV19|-|TRBJ1-1
CASSIMGGTEAFF
TGTGCCAGTAGTATAATGGGGGGCACTGAAGCTTTCTTT
>TRBD1|TRBV29-1|-|TRBJ1-1
CSVGTGTGNTEAFF
TGCAGCGTTGGAACCGGGACAGGGAACACTGAAGCTTTCTTT
>TRBD2|TRBV4-1|-|TRBJ2-2
CASSPAERLAETHPELFF
TGCGCCAGCAGCCCCGCAGAACGACTAGCGGAGACCCACCCCGAGCTGTTTTTT
>TRBD1|TRBV29-1|-|TRBJ1-2
CSVGPGTGTSGYTF
TGCAGCGTCGGCCCCGGGACAGGGACCTCTGGCTACACCTTC
>TRBD2|TRBV5-1|once|TRBJ2-5
CASSSRLAGTETQYF
TGCGCCAGCAGCTCCCGACTAGCGGGGACGGAGACCCAGTACTTC
>-|TRBV19|-|TRBJ1-1
CASSIVGRNTEAFF
TGTGCCAGTAGTATCGTCGGGAGGAACACTGAAGCTTTCTTT
>-|TRBV5-1|-|TRBJ2-3
CASSLGGVTLTQYF
TGCGCCAGCAGCTTGGGCGGGGTTACCCTTACGCAGTATTTT
>TRBD1|TRBV5-5|-|TRBJ1-2
CASSPRQGNYGYTF
TGTGCCAGCAGCCCAAGACAGGGGAACTATGGCTACACCTTC
>-|TRBV19|-|TRBJ1-5
CASSMEWGGGQPQHF
TGTGCCAGTAGTATGGAATGGGGGGGAGGTCAGCCCCAGCATTTT
>-|TRBV30|-|TRBJ2-7
CAWSTGRTSYEQYF
TGTGCCTGGAGTACAGGACGCACCTCCTACGAGCAGTACTTC
>-|TRBV6-5|-|TRBJ2-3
CASGSADTQYF
TGTGCCAGCGGGTCCGCAGATACGCAGTATTTT
>TRBD2|TRBV5-1|-|TRBJ2-1
CASSLTAGGNEQFF
TGCGCCAGCAGCTTGACGGCGGGGGGCAATGAGCAGTTCTTC
>TRBD1|TRBV19|few|TRBJ1-2
CASSIGGQGHYGYTF
TGTGCCAGTAGTATAGGCGGACAGGGTCACTATGGCTACACCTTC
>-|TRBV5-1|-|TRBJ2-1
CASSLGVAENEQFF
TGCGCCAGCAGCTTGGGAGTAGCTGAGAATGAGCAGTTCTTC
>-|TRBV5-4|few|TRBJ1-3
CASSLGGSFGNTIYF
TGTGCCAGCAGCTTAGGAGGGTCATTTGGAAACACCATATATTTT
>-|TRBV28|-|TRBJ2-3
CASSPGGSKDTQYF
TGTGCCAGCAGTCCGGGGGGCTCGAAAGATACGCAGTATTTT
>-|TRBV7-2|-|TRBJ1-4
CASSPYLRSTNEKLFF
TGTGCCAGCAGCCCTTATCTACGGTCAACTAATGAAAAACTGTTTTTT
>TRBD2|TRBV5-1|-|TRBJ2-7
CASSLETSGRALYF
TGCGCCAGCAGCTTAGAGACTAGCGGGAGGGCATTGTACTTC
>-|TRBV21-1|-|TRBJ2-3
CASSPNPGQGTDTQYF
TGTGCCAGCAGCCCTAACCCGGGGCAGGGCACAGATACGCAGTATTTT
>-|TRBV11-2|-|TRBJ1-1
CASSLDPRSGAFF
TGTGCCAGCAGCTTAGATCCAAGGTCGGGGGCTTTCTTT
>TRBD2|TRBV9|-|TRBJ2-3
CASSVTPSGRGAENTQYF
TGTGCCAGCAGCGTAACCCCCTCCGGGCGGGGGGCTGAGAATACGCAGTATTTT
>-|TRBV15|-|TRBJ2-5
CATGILGGPQETQYF
TGTGCCACCGGAATTTTGGGGGGTCCTCAAGAGACCCAGTACTTC
>-|TRBV7-6|-|TRBJ1-4
CASSLDTVNEKLFF
TGTGCCAGCAGCTTAGATACAGTTAATGAAAAACTGTTTTTT
>-|TRBV27|-|TRBJ2-7
CASSLHLWSYEQYF
TGTGCCAGCAGTTTACATCTGTGGTCCTACGAGCAGTACTTC
>TRBD1|TRBV7-8|-|TRBJ2-6
CASSRRQGASSGSGANVLTF
TGTGCCAGCAGTCGGAGACAGGGGGCCTCCTCAGGCTCTGGGGCCAACGTCCTGACTTTC